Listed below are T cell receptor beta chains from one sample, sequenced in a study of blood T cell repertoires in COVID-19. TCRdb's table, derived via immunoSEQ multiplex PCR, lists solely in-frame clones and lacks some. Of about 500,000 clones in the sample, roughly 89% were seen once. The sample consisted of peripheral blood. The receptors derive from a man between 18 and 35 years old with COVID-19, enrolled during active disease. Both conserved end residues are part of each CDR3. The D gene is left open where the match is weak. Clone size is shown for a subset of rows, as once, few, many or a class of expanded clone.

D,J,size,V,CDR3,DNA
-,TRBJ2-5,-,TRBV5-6,CASSLQASRETQYF,TGTGCCAGCAGCTTGCAGGCAAGCCGAGAGACCCAGTACTTC
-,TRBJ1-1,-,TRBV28,CASSLTDGGSAFF,TGTGCCAGCAGTTTGACGGACGGAGGGTCAGCTTTCTTT
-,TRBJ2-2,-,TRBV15,CATSRGTANTGELFF,TGTGCCACCAGCCGCGGGACAGCGAACACCGGGGAGCTGTTTTTT
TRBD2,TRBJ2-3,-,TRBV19,CASSISQRAGVETDTQYF,TGTGCCAGTAGTATTTCCCAACGAGCGGGAGTGGAGACAGATACGCAGTATTTT
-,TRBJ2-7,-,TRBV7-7,CASSSPVSPPFYEQYF,TGTGCCAGCAGCTCGCCTGTTAGCCCCCCGTTCTACGAGCAGTACTTC
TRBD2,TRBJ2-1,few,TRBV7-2,CASSLSSGGARTHNEQFF,TGTGCCAGCAGCTTGTCTAGCGGGGGGGCCCGTACTCACAATGAGCAGTTCTTC
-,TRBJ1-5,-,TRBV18,CASRVGSNQPQHF,TGTGCCAGCCGGGTAGGTTCCAATCAGCCCCAGCATTTT
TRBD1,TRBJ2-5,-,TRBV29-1,CSVVGWTGEETQYF,TGCAGCGTTGTCGGGTGGACAGGGGAAGAGACCCAGTACTTC
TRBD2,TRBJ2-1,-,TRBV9,CASSSAGTSGGSYNEQFF,TGTGCCAGCAGCTCAGCCGGGACTAGCGGGGGTTCCTACAATGAGCAGTTCTTC
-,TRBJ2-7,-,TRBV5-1,CASSIDMVFEQYF,TGCGCCAGCAGCATTGACATGGTCTTCGAGCAGTACTTC
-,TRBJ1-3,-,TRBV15,CATSRVDSGNTIYF,TGTGCCACCAGCAGAGTGGACAGCGGAAACACCATATATTTT
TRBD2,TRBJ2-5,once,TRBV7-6,CASSLFAGEETQYF,TGTGCCAGCAGCTTATTTGCGGGAGAAGAGACCCAGTACTTC
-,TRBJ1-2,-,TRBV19,CASSMNQGGGYTF,TGTGCCAGTAGTATGAATCAGGGTGGCGGCTACACCTTC
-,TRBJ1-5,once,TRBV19,CASSISQGVGQPQHF,TGTGCCAGTAGTATCAGTCAGGGCGTTGGGCAGCCCCAGCATTTT
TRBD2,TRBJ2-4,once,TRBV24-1,CATSEPQAGAADIQYF,TGTGCCACCAGTGAACCTCAAGCGGGAGCCGCGGACATTCAGTACTTC
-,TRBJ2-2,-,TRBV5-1,CASSVVLSLTGELFF,TGCGCCAGCAGCGTAGTACTGTCCCTCACCGGGGAGCTGTTTTTT
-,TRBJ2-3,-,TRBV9,CASSVGVAIDTQYF,TGTGCCAGCAGCGTAGGAGTAGCGATAGATACGCAGTATTTT
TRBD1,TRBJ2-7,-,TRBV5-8,CASSGTGLAYEQYF,TGTGCCAGCAGCGGGACAGGGTTAGCCTACGAGCAGTACTTC
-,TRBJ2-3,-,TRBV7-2,CASSPRRVSTDTQYF,TGTGCCAGCAGCCCGAGACGGGTTAGCACAGATACGCAGTATTTT
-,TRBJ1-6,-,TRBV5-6,CASSLATGDWNSPLHF,TGTGCCAGCAGCTTGGCCACGGGGGATTGGAATTCACCCCTCCACTTT
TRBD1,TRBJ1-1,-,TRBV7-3,CASSQTGGQGTEAFF,TGTGCCAGCAGTCAAACAGGGGGCCAGGGCACTGAAGCTTTCTTT
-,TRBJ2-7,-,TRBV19,CASSTGDSVHEQYF,TGTGCCAGTAGTACGGGGGACTCGGTTCACGAGCAGTACTTC
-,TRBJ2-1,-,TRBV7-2,CASSLGPTSVGQGYNEQFF,TGTGCCAGCAGCTTAGGCCCCACCTCCGTAGGGCAGGGCTACAATGAGCAGTTCTTC
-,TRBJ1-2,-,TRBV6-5,CASKGRTYGYTF,TGTGCTAGCAAGGGGCGCACCTATGGCTACACCTTC
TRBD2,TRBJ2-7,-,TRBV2,CASEGRAGSYEQYF,TGTGCCAGTGAAGGGAGGGCCGGCTCCTACGAGCAGTACTTC
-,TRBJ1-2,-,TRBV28,CASSGQSYYGYTF,TGTGCCAGCAGCGGACAGAGCTACTATGGCTACACCTTC
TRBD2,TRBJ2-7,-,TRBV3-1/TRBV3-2,CASSQYMGSGGYEQYF,TGTGCCAGCAGCCAATATATGGGTAGCGGGGGATACGAGCAGTACTTC
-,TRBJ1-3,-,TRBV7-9,CASSHGHPGPGNTIYF,TGTGCCAGCAGCCACGGACATCCTGGACCTGGAAACACCATATATTTT
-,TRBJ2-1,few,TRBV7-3,CASSLTSGPYNEQFF,TGTGCCAGCAGCCTAACAAGCGGGCCCTACAATGAGCAGTTCTTC
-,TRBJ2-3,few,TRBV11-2,CASSLERGRGSKDTQYF,TGTGCCAGCAGCTTAGAGCGGGGGCGCGGAAGTAAAGATACGCAGTATTTT
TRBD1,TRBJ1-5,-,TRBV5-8,CASSWGTGDNQPQHF,TGTGCCAGCAGCTGGGGGACAGGGGACAATCAGCCCCAGCATTTT
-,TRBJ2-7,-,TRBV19,CASSIVGGVYEQYF,TGTGCCAGTAGTATAGTTGGCGGAGTCTACGAGCAGTACTTC
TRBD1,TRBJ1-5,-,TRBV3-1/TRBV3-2,CASSLGQGRQPQHF,TGTGCCAGCAGCCTGGGACAGGGAAGGCAGCCCCAGCATTTT
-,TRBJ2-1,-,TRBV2,CASRGGLTSSYNEQFF,TGTGCCAGCAGGGGAGGTCTCACGAGCTCCTACAATGAGCAGTTCTTC
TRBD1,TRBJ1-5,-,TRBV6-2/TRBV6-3,CASSSGTGVSQPQHF,TGTGCCAGCAGCTCCGGGACAGGGGTTTCCCAGCCCCAGCATTTT
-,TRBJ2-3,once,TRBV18,CASSFGSTDTQYF,TGTGCCAGCTCATTCGGTAGCACAGATACGCAGTATTTT
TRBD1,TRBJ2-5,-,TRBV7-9,CASSDTGTVQETQYF,TGTGCCAGCAGCGACACCGGGACAGTTCAAGAGACCCAGTACTTC
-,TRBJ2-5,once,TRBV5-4,CASSYVGPQGETQYF,TGTGCCAGCAGCTACGTGGGACCCCAGGGGGAGACCCAGTACTTC
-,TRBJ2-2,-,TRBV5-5,CASSLLNTGELFF,TGTGCCAGCAGCCTATTAAACACCGGGGAGCTGTTTTTT
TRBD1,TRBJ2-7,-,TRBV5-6,CASSFTGTGVKAYEQYF,TGTGCCAGCAGTTTCACCGGGACAGGAGTTAAAGCCTACGAGCAGTACTTC
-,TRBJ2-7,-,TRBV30,CAWSAQNYEQYF,TGTGCCTGGAGTGCTCAGAATTACGAGCAGTACTTC
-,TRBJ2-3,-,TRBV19,CASSTMVGGGTDTQYF,TGTGCCAGTAGTACCATGGTGGGGGGTGGCACAGATACGCAGTATTTT
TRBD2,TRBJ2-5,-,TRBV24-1,CATRASGGETQYF,TGTGCCACCAGGGCTAGCGGAGGAGAGACCCAGTACTTC
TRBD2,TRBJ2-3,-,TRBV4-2,CASSQALAGESDTQYF,TGTGCCAGCAGCCAAGCCCTAGCGGGAGAATCGGATACGCAGTATTTT
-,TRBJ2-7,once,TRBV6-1,CASSEGGELGEQYF,TGTGCCAGCAGTGAAGGAGGAGAGCTTGGCGAGCAGTACTTC
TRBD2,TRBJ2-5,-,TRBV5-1,CASSLAGEGETQYF,TGCGCCAGCAGCTTGGCGGGGGAGGGGGAGACCCAGTACTTC
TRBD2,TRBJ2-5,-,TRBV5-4,CASSPTMYSGGASETQYF,TGTGCCAGCAGCCCCACTATGTATAGCGGGGGGGCCTCGGAGACCCAGTACTTC
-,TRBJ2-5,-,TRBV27,CASSLGSGVKRETQYF,TGTGCCAGCAGTTTGGGTAGCGGAGTGAAACGGGAGACCCAGTACTTC
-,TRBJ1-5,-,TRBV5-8,CASNAAGGGQPQHF,TGTGCCAGCAACGCCGCGGGGGGGGGTCAGCCCCAGCATTTT
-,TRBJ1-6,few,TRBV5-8,CASSLRTLPRNSPLHF,TGTGCCAGCAGCTTGAGGACACTTCCACGTAATTCACCCCTCCACTTT
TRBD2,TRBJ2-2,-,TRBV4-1,CASSEGLAGDTGELFF,TGCGCCAGCAGCGAAGGACTAGCGGGGGACACCGGGGAGCTGTTTTTT
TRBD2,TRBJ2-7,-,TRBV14,CASSQYSGGPSYEQYF,TGTGCCAGCAGCCAATACTCGGGAGGGCCCAGCTACGAGCAGTACTTC
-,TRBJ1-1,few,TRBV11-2,CASSSGSVRDTEAFF,TGTGCCAGCAGCAGCGGAAGCGTTCGGGACACTGAAGCTTTCTTT
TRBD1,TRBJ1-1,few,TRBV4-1,CASSPGQGEAFF,TGCGCCAGCAGCCCGGGACAGGGTGAAGCTTTCTTT
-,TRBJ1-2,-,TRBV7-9,CASSPTGKDYGYTF,TGTGCCAGCAGCCCCACAGGGAAAGATTATGGCTACACCTTC
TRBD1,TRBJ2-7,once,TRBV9,CASSAGVGTGSYEQYF,TGTGCCAGCAGCGCCGGGGTCGGGACAGGGTCCTACGAGCAGTACTTC
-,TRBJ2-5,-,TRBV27,CASSPRGTQETQYF,TGTGCCAGCTCTCCACGGGGAACACAAGAGACCCAGTACTTC
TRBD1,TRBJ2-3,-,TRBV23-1,CASSQRDRAIASTDTQYF,TGCGCCAGCAGTCAAAGGGACAGGGCCATAGCAAGCACAGATACGCAGTATTTT
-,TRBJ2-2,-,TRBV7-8,CASSFGGTVSGELFF,TGTGCCAGCAGCTTTGGGGGGACAGTAAGCGGGGAGCTGTTTTTT